This section outlines one T cell receptor beta chain sequence together with its context. The CDR3 loop spans 15 amino acids. CDR1 SGHRS and CDR2 YFSETQ come from the germline V gene. V dropped 4 bases and J dropped 0 bases, with 10 bases sitting between them. Primers for the PCR totalled 60 Vbeta and 13 Jbeta. Libraries were prepared by immunoSEQ multiplex PCR; TCRdb keeps only in-frame clonotypes and omits some of them. The table records about 120,000 clones, roughly three quarters of them present only once. This sample was taken from a study of cytomegalovirus exposure and HLA in healthy donors. The gene calls are TRBV5-1 and TRBJ2-2; D is uncertain. The sample was PBMCs. The source is a woman aged 18-29 years in good health and CMV-seronegative. CDR3 in DNA: TGCGCCAGCAGCGGCGGCGATACGAACACCGGGGAGCTGTTTTTT. Translating gives CASSGGDTNTGELFF.